A single sample is the source of the 25 T cell receptor beta chains below, sequenced in a study of blood T cell repertoires in COVID-19. Using immunoSEQ multiplex PCR, the repertoire was profiled, and TCRdb retains in-frame clones only, with some absent. Among fewer than 250,000 clones listed, about 84% were seen once. The sample consisted of peripheral blood. The source is a woman older than 75 with COVID-19, enrolled during active disease.

The rearrangement joins TRBV7-2 to TRBJ2-4; 9 bases agree with TRBD1. The V and J ends lost 5 bases and 9 bases, in that order; junction bases with no gene match: 8. Germline V gives CDR1 SGHTA, CDR2 FQGNSA. The CDR3 loop spans 14 amino acids. CDR3 residues: CASSPRDRVGIQYF. The DNA of the CDR3 is TGTGCCAGCAGCCCGAGGGACAGGGTAGGCATTCAGTACTTC.

V is TRBV10-1 and J is TRBJ1-1; D might be TRBD1 (6 bases). From germline, CDR1 is WNHNN and CDR2 SYGVQD (reference sequence). This CDR3 is built from 12 residues. V was clipped by 6 bases and J by 4 bases, with 9 bases between them. CDR3: CASRLGGTEAFF. The CDR3 DNA is TGCGCCAGCAGGTTAGGGGGCACTGAAGCTTTCTTT.

This chain uses TRBV23-1 with TRBJ1-4; D possibly corresponds to TRBD1 (5 bases). TRBV23-1 is given ORF status, its function remaining uncertain. The CDR3 runs 14 residues. The V gene lost 4 bases and the J gene lost 6 bases, with 12 bases spanning the gap. CDR3 in DNA: TGCGCCAGCAGTCCCCCGGGGGGAGATGAAAAACTGTTTTTT. It is translated as CASSPPGGDEKLFF.

Of note for this clone: Other DNA sequences from this sample encode an identical CDR3 as well. This rearrangement joins TRBV6-1 to TRBJ2-1; perhaps TRBD2 as D (7 bases). Germline CDR1 MNHNS, CDR2 SASEGT. This CDR3 region has 15 residues. The ends were cut back, 0 bases at V and 4 bases at J, with 10 bases in the middle. CDR3 in DNA: TGTGCCAGCAGTGAAGCGGGGGGGCCGTACAATGAGCAGTTCTTC. Protein: CASSEAGGPYNEQFF.

This clone was picked up a small number of times. The V gene is TRBV19, the J gene TRBJ2-7, with D possibly matching TRBD1 (6 bases). V was trimmed by 3 bases and J by 4 bases, leaving 16 bases between them. This CDR3 comprises 15 residues. Germline CDR1 and CDR2: LNHDA and SQIVND (reference sequence). The CDR3 spells CASSIRGTGWYEQYF. The CDR3 DNA follows: TGTGCCAGTAGTATCCGAGGAACAGGGTGGTACGAGCAGTACTTC. Full variable domain (rest looked up from reference TRBV19 and TRBJ2-7): DGGITQSPKYLFRKEGQNVTLSCEQNLNHDAMYWYRQDPGQGLRLIYYSQIVNDFQKGDIAEGYSVSREKKESFPLTVTSAQKNPTAFYLCASSIRGTGWYEQYFGPGTRLTVT.

V is TRBV7-8 and J is TRBJ1-6; 7 bases are a match to TRBD1. CDR3 length equals 14 residues. Germline V gives CDR1 SGHVS, CDR2 FQNEAQ. V trimming: 5 bases; J trimming: 9 bases; junction bases outside the gene matches: 7. DNA of the CDR3: TGTGCCAGCAGCCTACAGGGGAACGGTTCACCCCTCCACTTT. This codes for CASSLQGNGSPLHF.

As concerns this clone: Other DNA sequences of this sample code for an identical CDR3. The chain uses TRBV7-9 and TRBJ1-4; D might be TRBD1 (5 bases). V lost 1 base to trimming and J lost 3 bases, with 6 bases between them. The CDR3 spans 14 residues. The germline gives CDR1 SEHNR, CDR2 FQNEAQ (reference sequence). The CDR3 DNA reads TGTGCCAGCAGCTTAGGACAGTCTAATGAAAAACTGTTTTTT. It encodes CASSLGQSNEKLFF.

The V gene is TRBV12-3 or TRBV12-4, the J gene TRBJ2-5; D is undetermined. Trimming cost V 2 bases and J 5 bases, with 6 bases left between them. CDR3 length: 12 amino acids. CDR3: CASSLRRETQYF. The CDR3 DNA follows: TGTGCCAGCAGTTTAAGGCGGGAGACCCAGTACTTC.

This sequence joins TRBV18 and TRBJ2-7; the match to TRBD2 covers 10 bases. V lost 3 bases to trimming and J lost 4 bases; unmatched junction nucleotides: 0. The CDR3 is 13 residues long. CDR1 and CDR2 from the germline V gene are KGHSH and LQKENI. The CDR3: CASSPGLAYEQYF. The CDR3 DNA follows: TGTGCCAGCTCACCGGGACTAGCGTACGAGCAGTACTTC.

This rearrangement joins TRBV6-5 to TRBJ1-2; tentative D call: TRBD1 (5 bases). The CDR3 is 15 residues long. Trimming shortened V by 6 bases and J by 4 bases, and 18 bases separated the two germline ends. The germline gives CDR1 MNHEY, CDR2 SVGAGI. The CDR3 DNA reads as TGTGCCAGCAGACCCTTGGAGGGGTCGGGCTATGGCTACACCTTC. Translated: CASRPLEGSGYGYTF.

Here the CDR3 DNA reads TGTGCCAGCGCCCAGGGCCCCTGGAGCACAGATACGCAGTATTTT. It specifies CASAQGPWSTDTQYF. The chain carries TRBV19 and TRBJ2-3; tentatively, D is TRBD1 (5 bases). The CDR3 is 15 residues long. V was clipped by 9 bases and J by 0 bases, with 16 bases between them. CDR1 and CDR2 (germline): LNHDA, SQIVND (reference sequence). Variable domain in full (rest from reference TRBV19 and TRBJ2-3): DGGITQSPKYLFRKEGQNVTLSCEQNLNHDAMYWYRQDPGQGLRLIYYSQIVNDFQKGDIAEGYSVSREKKESFPLTVTSAQKNPTAFYLCASAQGPWSTDTQYFGPGTRLTVL.

The chain is built from TRBV4-2 and TRBJ1-4; weak D call: TRBD1 (6 bases). Germline V gene data show CDR1 as LGHNA and CDR2 as YNFKEQ. Trimming stripped 4 bases from V and 7 bases from J, with 19 bases between. CDR3 length: 16 amino acids. For the CDR3, the DNA is TGTGCCAGCAGCCCCCCCGGCAGGGAAGGGGGTGAAAAACTGTTTTTT. Its protein product is CASSPPGREGGEKLFF.

This chain joins TRBV4-1 and TRBJ1-1; 9 bases line up with TRBD1. The V and J ends lost 1 base and 6 bases, in that order; junction bases with no gene match: 3. The CDR3 loop spans 14 amino acids. Germline V gene lookup returns CDR1 MGHRA and CDR2 YSYEKL. The CDR3 coding sequence is TGCGCCAGCAGCCAAGTAGGGACAGGGCCTGAAGCTTTCTTT. This encodes CASSQVGTGPEAFF.

V usage is TRBV3-1 (or the pseudogene TRBV3-2) and J usage is TRBJ2-3; TRBD2 agrees at 8 bases. Germline V lookup: CDR1 LGHDT, CDR2 YNNKEL (reference sequence). V was clipped by 4 bases and J by 5 bases; unmatched bases: 11. This CDR3 comprises 16 residues. CDR3 bases: TGTGCCAGCAGCCTGTCGTCCGGGGGGGCTAGAGATACGCAGTATTTT. Encoded protein: CASSLSSGGARDTQYF.

The chain couples TRBV28 to TRBJ1-1; D not resolved. The CDR3 is 13 amino acids. CDR1 is MDHEN, CDR2 SYDVKM, per germline. The V and J ends lost 5 bases and 1 base respectively, with 8 bases between them. DNA for the CDR3: TGTGCCAGCAGTGGGCCAGGGAACACTGAAGCTTTCTTT. Translating it yields CASSGPGNTEAFF.

V usage is TRBV3-1 (or the pseudogene TRBV3-2) and J usage is TRBJ2-2; 11 bases are shared with TRBD2. The CDR3 contains 16 residues. V dropped 4 bases and J dropped 5; count of bases not matched to a gene: 6. In germline, CDR1 is LGHDT, CDR2 YNNKEL (reference sequence). CDR3 nucleotides: TGTGCCAGCAGCCGTGTAGCGGGGGGGCAGACCGGGGAGCTGTTTTTT. As protein: CASSRVAGGQTGELFF.

This clone came up once. The chain joins TRBV7-9 to TRBJ1-5, with no clear D. Germline assignment: CDR1 SEHNR and CDR2 FQNEAQ (reference sequence). V lost 1 base, J lost 3 bases, and 7 bases lay in between. The CDR3 is 14 residues long. The CDR3 here is CASSLGSDNQPQHF. The CDR3, as DNA: TGTGCCAGCAGCTTAGGTAGCGACAATCAGCCCCAGCATTTT.

The CDR3 nucleotides are TGTGCCAGCAGCCCACAGACAGGGGAGGCAGAGACCCAGTACTTC. It encodes CASSPQTGEAETQYF. The chain uses TRBV7-2 and TRBJ2-5, with 8 bases matching TRBD1. Losses at the gene ends were 5 bases for V and 4 bases for J; bases not matched to a gene: 9. Germline V CDR1 and CDR2: SGHTA, FQGNSA. CDR3 length equals 15 residues.

The chain has TRBV7-2 and TRBJ1-1, with D tentatively TRBD1 (5 bases). Looked up from germline, CDR1 is SGHTA and CDR2 is FQGNSA. V lost 6 bases, J lost 5 bases, and 13 bases lay in between. The CDR3 spans 13 residues. The CDR3 spells CASREGRNTEAFF. The CDR3 region has the DNA TGTGCCAGCAGGGAGGGGAGGAATACTGAAGCTTTCTTT.

V usage is TRBV19 and J usage is TRBJ1-1; 9 bases agree with TRBD1. Germline lookup yields CDR1 LNHDA and CDR2 SQIVND (reference sequence). The J segment lost 0 bases and the V segment lost 6 bases, leaving 11 bases of the junction unmatched. The CDR3 extends over 17 amino acids. The CDR3 DNA sequence: TGTGCCAGTAGCTCCGGGACAGGGACAAGAGTGAACACTGAAGCTTTCTTT. Its translation: CASSSGTGTRVNTEAFF.

In nucleotides, the CDR3 is TGCGCCAGCAGCTTGGTGGGACAGGGGGCCGGCGGGGAGCTGTTTTTT. Translation gives CASSLVGQGAGGELFF. The chain couples TRBV5-1 to TRBJ2-2; TRBD1 agrees at 12 bases. Trimming took 0 bases from V and 7 from J; bases not matched to a gene: 4. There are 16 residues in the CDR3. The germline gives CDR1 SGHRS, CDR2 YFSETQ.

The chain employs TRBV29-1 and TRBJ1-4, with D possibly being TRBD1 (5 bases). The CDR3 loop spans 11 amino acids. V was trimmed by 3 bases and J by 8 bases, leaving 7 bases between them. Germline V gene data show CDR1 as SQVTM and CDR2 as ANQGSEA. The CDR3 loop reads CSVDTGEKLFF. The CDR3 DNA is TGCAGCGTTGATACAGGAGAAAAACTGTTTTTT.

This clone was picked up one time. The chain combines TRBV18 with TRBJ2-1, with 7 bases identical to TRBD2. V was pared by 5 bases and J by 8 bases, with 3 bases of the junction left unmatched. The CDR3 has 12 residues. From germline, CDR1 is KGHSH and CDR2 LQKENI. The CDR3 DNA is TGTGCCAGCTCATCGCTAGCGGATGAGCAGTTCTTC. Its protein is CASSSLADEQFF.

The chain has TRBV6-5 and TRBJ1-1; 7 bases match TRBD1. V was pared by 5 bases and J by 6 bases, with 9 bases of the junction left unmatched. This CDR3 is 14 amino acids long. CDR1 is MNHEY and CDR2 is SVGAGI in the germline V gene. CDR3 nucleotides: TGTGCCAGCAGTCTCACAGGGGCCCAACCTGAAGCTTTCTTT. It encodes CASSLTGAQPEAFF.

This rearrangement joins TRBV5-5 to TRBJ2-7; 8 bases align to TRBD1. With V trimmed by 3 bases and J by 3 bases, 11 bases remained unmatched. CDR3 size: 16 residues. Germline assignment: CDR1 SGHKS and CDR2 YYEKEE (reference sequence). CDR3 amino acids: CASSSPGQEGYYEQYV. CDR3 nucleotides: TGTGCCAGCAGCTCCCCGGGACAGGAGGGGTACTACGAGCAGTACGTC.